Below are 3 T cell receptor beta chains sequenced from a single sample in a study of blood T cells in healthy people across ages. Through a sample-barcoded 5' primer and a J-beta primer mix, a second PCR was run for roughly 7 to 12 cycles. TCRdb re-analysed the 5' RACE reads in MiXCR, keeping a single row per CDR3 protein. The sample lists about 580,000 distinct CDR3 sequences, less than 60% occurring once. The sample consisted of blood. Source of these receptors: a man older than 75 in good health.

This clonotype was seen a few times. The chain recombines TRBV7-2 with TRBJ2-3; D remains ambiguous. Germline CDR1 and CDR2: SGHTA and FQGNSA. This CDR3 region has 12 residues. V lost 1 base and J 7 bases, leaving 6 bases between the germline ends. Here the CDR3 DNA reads TGTGCCAGCAGCTTAGGTATGAATACGCAGTATTTT. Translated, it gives CASSLGMNTQYF.

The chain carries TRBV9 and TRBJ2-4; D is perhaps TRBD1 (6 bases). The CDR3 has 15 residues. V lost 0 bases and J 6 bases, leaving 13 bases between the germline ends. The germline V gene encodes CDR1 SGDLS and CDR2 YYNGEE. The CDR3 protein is CASSVEGQGRNIQYF. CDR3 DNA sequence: TGTGCCAGCAGCGTAGAAGGGCAGGGGAGAAACATTCAGTACTTC.

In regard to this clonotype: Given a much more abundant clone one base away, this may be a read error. The CDR3, as DNA: TGCAGCATGAGAATCGGGAATTTGCCGTTCTTC. As protein: CSMRIGNLPFF. The chain couples TRBV29-1 to TRBJ2-1, with D maybe TRBD2 (5 bases). From germline, CDR1 is SQVTM and CDR2 ANQGSEA. The CDR3 is 11 residues long. V gave up 8 bases and J gave up 15 bases, with 20 bases separating them.